These 8 T cell receptor beta chains originate from one sample sequenced in a study of T cell repertoires in cytomegalovirus infection (dated by TCRdb to between 2018 and 2021). The instrument was an Illumina HiSeq 1500. The public reads were reanalyzed by TCRdb: fastp trimming at Q25, MiXCR alignment, in-frame beta chains only. Here each entry gathers all rows of one CDR3 protein and keeps the most common genes and DNA. This sample has a few hundred thousand distinct CDR3 sequences in its table, and 17% of those were observed once. Around 13% of the sample is in the top ten clones. The sample consisted of PBMCs. Source of these receptors: a human donor in good health (CMV status not recorded). Some clones in this sample may be carry-over from other donors' samples.

The chain has TRBV6-1 and TRBJ2-2; TRBD2 matches at 12 bases. Germline loops: CDR1 MNHNS, CDR2 SASEGT. The CDR3 loop spans 14 amino acids. V lost 8 bases, J lost 7 bases, and 5 bases stayed unmatched. The DNA of the CDR3 is TGTGCCAGCGGGCCTAGCGGGGGGGGCGGGGAGCTGTTTTTT. Its translation is CASGPSGGGGELFF.

The table lists this clonotype with many counts. The chain uses TRBV20-1 and TRBJ2-7, with TRBD1 matching over 8 bases. Per the germline V gene, CDR1 is DFQATT and CDR2 is SNEGSKA (reference sequence). The junction had 7 bases not matched to a gene; V was cut back by 3 bases and J by 0 bases. The CDR3 spans 15 residues. Here the CDR3 reads CSARRDQGASYEQYF. The CDR3 DNA reads as TGCAGTGCTAGGCGCGATCAGGGGGCCTCCTACGAGCAGTACTTC.

On this clonotype itself: One end of the junction fails to match germline, which may point to a read error. The chain uses TRBV4-1 and TRBJ2-7, with D hard to call. From germline, CDR1 is MGHRA and CDR2 YSYEKL. This CDR3 is 14 amino acids long. The CDR3 sequence is CASSSTRAESEQYF. DNA of the CDR3: TGTGCCAGCAGTTCGACACGTGCCGAGAGCGAGCAGTACTTC.

This chain uses TRBV25-1 with TRBJ2-1; D not certain. The CDR3 consists of 14 residues. Germline V lookup: CDR1 MGHDK, CDR2 SYGVNS. V dropped 2 bases and J dropped 0 bases, with 5 bases sitting between them. This CDR3 is CASSEQNSYNEQFF. CDR3 DNA: TGTGCCAGCAGTGAACAGAACTCCTACAATGAGCAGTTCTTC.

The rearrangement uses TRBV10-3 and TRBJ2-5; D gene unclear. The CDR3 extends over 12 amino acids. The germline V and J ends were trimmed by 0 bases and 5 bases, with 4 bases remaining between them. Germline lookup yields CDR1 ENHRY and CDR2 SYGVKD. The CDR3 DNA follows: TGTGCCATCAGTGAGTCCCGCGAGACCCAGTACTTC. Protein: CAISESRETQYF.

This clonotype was detected ten times or more. The V gene is TRBV10-2, the J gene TRBJ2-1; TRBD1 aligns across 10 bases. Per the germline V gene, CDR1 is WSHSY and CDR2 is SAAADI. After removal of 8 bases from V and 6 bases from J, the junction contained 7 bases not matched to a gene. The CDR3 is 14 residues long. The CDR3 region has the DNA TGCGCCAGCGCCGGGACAGGGGTATTCAATGAGCAGTTCTTC. Translation: CASAGTGVFNEQFF.

The sample holds many counts of this clonotype. The CDR3 coding sequence is TGTGCCAGCAGACCCCCAGGGGCCCAGTACGGTGAGCAGTTCTTC. It specifies CASRPPGAQYGEQFF. This sequence joins TRBV7-6 and TRBJ2-1; D may be TRBD1 (6 bases). Trimming took off 6 bases at V and 9 bases at J, with 21 bases between the two ends. CDR1 and CDR2 (germline): SGHVS, FNYEAQ. CDR3 length equals 15 residues.

Ten or more counts support this clonotype. V gene TRBV7-8 combines with J gene TRBJ2-7; no clear D. CDR1 and CDR2 (germline): SGHVS, FQNEAQ. This CDR3 contains 14 residues. With 3 bases removed from V and 5 bases from J, the gap between germline ends came to 14 bases. The CDR3 loop reads CASSLNSLVHEQYF. CDR3 coding DNA: TGTGCCAGCAGCTTGAACAGTTTGGTCCACGAGCAGTACTTC.